This T cell receptor (beta chain) stems from a study of beta chain features in type 1 diabetes. Expressed TCRB transcripts got sequenced, as all isolated RNA was reverse transcribed. The method was immunoSEQ multiplex PCR; TCRdb's version includes in-frame clones alone and lacks a portion of them. This table has about 740,000 clones, roughly 13% appearing once. This clone was observed a few times. Its matching antigen is unknown. Sorting gave populations that all exceeded 98% purity. Study-wide findings and caveats: All four CD4+ subsets from Type 1 diabetes patients carried moderately but significantly shorter TCRB CDR3s. Among type 1 diabetes patients, VDJ junctions had fewer insertions and more deletions. Sampled from patients, naive, central memory and Treg TCRB repertoires appeared more similar than those sampled from healthy donors.

Germline values: CDR1 SGHDN, CDR2 FVKESK. With 5 bases clipped from V and 6 bases from J, the junction kept 10 bases outside the gene matches. This CDR3 comprises 15 residues. Sequencing used naive CD4+ T cells from blood. The sequence came from a man aged 18 to 35 with type 1 diabetes. This chain links TRBV14 with TRBJ2-7; 10 bases align to TRBD1. Here the CDR3 reads CASSGPGTGVGEQYF. CDR3 nucleotide sequence: TGTGCCAGCAGCGGACCCGGGACAGGGGTCGGCGAGCAGTACTTC.